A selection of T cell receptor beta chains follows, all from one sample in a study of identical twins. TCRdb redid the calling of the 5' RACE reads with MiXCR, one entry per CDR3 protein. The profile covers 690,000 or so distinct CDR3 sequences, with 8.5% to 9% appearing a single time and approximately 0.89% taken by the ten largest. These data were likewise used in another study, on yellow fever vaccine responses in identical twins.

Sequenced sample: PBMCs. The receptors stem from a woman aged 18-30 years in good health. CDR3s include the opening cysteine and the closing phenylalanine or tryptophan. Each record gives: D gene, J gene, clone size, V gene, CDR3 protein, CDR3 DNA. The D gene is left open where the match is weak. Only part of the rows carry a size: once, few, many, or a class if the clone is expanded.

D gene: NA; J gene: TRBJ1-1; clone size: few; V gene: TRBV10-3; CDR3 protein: CAISESLAGEGAEAFF; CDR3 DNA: TGTGCCATCAGTGAGTCGTTGGCCGGGGAAGGGGCTGAAGCTTTCTTT
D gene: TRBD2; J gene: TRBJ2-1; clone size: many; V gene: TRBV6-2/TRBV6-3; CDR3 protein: CATGTSGVSSYNEQFF; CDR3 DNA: TGTGCCACCGGGACTAGCGGAGTGAGCTCCTACAATGAGCAGTTCTTC
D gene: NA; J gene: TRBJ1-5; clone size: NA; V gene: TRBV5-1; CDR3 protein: CASRTGNNQPQHF; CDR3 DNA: TGCGCCAGCAGGACAGGAAACAATCAGCCCCAGCATTTT
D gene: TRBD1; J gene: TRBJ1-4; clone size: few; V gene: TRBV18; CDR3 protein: CASSPPGTENEKLFF; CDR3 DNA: TGTGCCAGCTCACCTCCCGGGACAGAGAATGAAAAACTGTTTTTT
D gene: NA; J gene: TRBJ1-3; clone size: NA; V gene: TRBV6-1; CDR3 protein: CASSETRLSSGNTIYF; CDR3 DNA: TGTGCCAGCAGTGAGACCCGACTCAGCTCTGGAAACACCATATATTTT
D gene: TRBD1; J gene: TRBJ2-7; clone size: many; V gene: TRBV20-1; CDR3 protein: CSASRDRDDEQYF; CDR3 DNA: TGCAGTGCTTCCCGGGACAGGGACGACGAGCAGTACTTC
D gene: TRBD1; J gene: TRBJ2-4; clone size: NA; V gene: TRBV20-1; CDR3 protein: CSAMGTGIYIQYF; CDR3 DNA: TGCAGTGCTATGGGGACAGGGATATACATTCAGTACTTC
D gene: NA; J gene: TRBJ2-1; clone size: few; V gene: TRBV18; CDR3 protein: CASSPADSYNEQFF; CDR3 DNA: TGTGCCAGCTCACCGGCAGACTCCTACAATGAGCAGTTCTTC
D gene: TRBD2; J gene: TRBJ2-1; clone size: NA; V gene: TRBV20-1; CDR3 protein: CSAQAGEVYNEQFF; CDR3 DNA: TGCAGTGCCCAAGCGGGGGAAGTTTACAATGAGCAGTTCTTC
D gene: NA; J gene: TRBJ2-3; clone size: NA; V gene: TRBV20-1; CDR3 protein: CSAQKSQGSTDTQYF; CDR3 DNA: TGCAGTGCCCAGAAATCCCAGGGTAGCACAGATACGCAGTATTTT